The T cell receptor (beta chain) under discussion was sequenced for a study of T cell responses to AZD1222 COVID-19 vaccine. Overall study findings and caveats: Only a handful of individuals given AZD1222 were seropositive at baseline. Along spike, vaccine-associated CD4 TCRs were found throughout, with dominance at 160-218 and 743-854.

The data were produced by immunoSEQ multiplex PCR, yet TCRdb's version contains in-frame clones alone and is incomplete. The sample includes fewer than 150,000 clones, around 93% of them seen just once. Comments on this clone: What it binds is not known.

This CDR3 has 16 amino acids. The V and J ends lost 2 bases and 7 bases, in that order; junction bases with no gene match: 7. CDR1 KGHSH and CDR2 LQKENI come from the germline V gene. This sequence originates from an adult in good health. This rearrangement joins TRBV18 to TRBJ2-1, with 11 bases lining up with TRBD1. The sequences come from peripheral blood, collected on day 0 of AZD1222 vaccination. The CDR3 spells CASSPYPGTGGNEQFF. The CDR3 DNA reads TGTGCCAGCTCACCATATCCCGGGACAGGGGGAAATGAGCAGTTCTTC.